The clone carrying this TCR beta chain has just a few counts. Its specificity is unknown. This sample also contains other DNA sequences that code for the same CDR3. The data are from a study of beta chain features in type 1 diabetes. Whole-study context: Patients shared similar age, gender and cell yields with healthy donors.

General study results and limits: Type 1 diabetes patients showed a moderate but significant shortening of TCRB CDR3s in all four CD4+ subsets. In these data, an HLA type influence on TCRB rearrangement remained unresolved.

Per germline, CDR1 SGDLS and CDR2 YYNGEE. The length of the CDR3 is 13 residues. Between the trimmed V and J ends, which lost 0 bases and 2 bases, there was a span of 5 bases. Averaging about 116 mL, one heparinised blood draw was given by each donor. Expressed TCRB transcripts were sequenced, since all the RNA that had been isolated was reverse transcribed. The repertoire was sequenced with immunoSEQ multiplex PCR; TCRdb's copy has only in-frame clones and lacks some. Here the sample spans 680,000 or so clones, about an eighth being singletons. The TCR comes from a man between 18 and 35 years old with type 1 diabetes. Source material: naive CD4+ T cells from blood. This rearrangement joins TRBV9 to TRBJ1-1; D ambiguous. CDR3 region: CASSVAGNTEAFF. The CDR3 coding sequence is TGTGCCAGCAGCGTAGCAGGAAACACTGAAGCTTTCTTT.